A selection of T cell receptor beta chains follows, all from one sample in a study of pediatric ulcerative colitis. TCRdb's copy holds only in-frame clones and misses some; the assay was immunoSEQ multiplex PCR. The sample records 40,000 to 55,000 clones, around 79% being singletons. Material for sequencing was gut tissue. Every receptor here comes from a girl aged 5 to 17 with moderate ulcerative colitis. The CDR3 runs from the conserved cysteine through the conserved F or W. The D gene is left open where the match is weak. Clone size is shown for a subset of rows, as once, few, many or a class of expanded clone.

length: 18
D: TRBD1
J: TRBJ1-2
V: TRBV4-1
size: .
DNA: TGCGCCAGCAGCCAACGATGGACAGGGGGCGCGAGGGATAGCGGCTACACCTTC
CDR3: CASSQRWTGGARDSGYTF

length: 16
D: TRBD1
J: TRBJ1-5
V: TRBV15
size: .
DNA: TGTGCCACCAGCAGAGCAGGGGGGGGGAACTATCAGCCCCAGCATTTT
CDR3: CATSRAGGGNYQPQHF

length: 15
D: TRBD1
J: TRBJ1-2
V: TRBV6-5
size: .
DNA: TGTGCCAGCAGTGGGGACAGGGCCGGAGGCTATGGCTACACCTTC
CDR3: CASSGDRAGGYGYTF

length: 18
D: TRBD2
J: TRBJ2-3
V: TRBV4-2
size: .
DNA: TGTGCCAGCAGCCAAAAGGGGACTAGCGGGGGGCGCACAGATACGCAGTATTTT
CDR3: CASSQKGTSGGRTDTQYF

length: 14
D: .
J: TRBJ1-4
V: TRBV6-5
size: .
DNA: TGTGCCAGCAGCGGAGGGTCTTGGTACGAAAAACTGTTTTTT
CDR3: CASSGGSWYEKLFF

length: 12
D: TRBD1
J: TRBJ1-1
V: TRBV13
size: once
DNA: TGTGCCAGCAGCCACAGGGGACCTGAAGCTTTCTTT
CDR3: CASSHRGPEAFF

length: 18
D: TRBD1
J: TRBJ1-2
V: TRBV5-5
size: .
DNA: TGTGCCAGCAGCTTGGCCGTAGGACAGGGGGCACCTATCTATGGCTACACCTTC
CDR3: CASSLAVGQGAPIYGYTF

length: 16
D: .
J: TRBJ1-2
V: TRBV5-6
size: .
DNA: TGTGCCAGCAGCTTAATTCGGGGAAATGTTAACTATGGCTACACCTTC
CDR3: CASSLIRGNVNYGYTF

length: 16
D: TRBD1
J: TRBJ2-5
V: TRBV15
size: .
DNA: TGTGCCACCAGCAGAGGAACGACAGGGGTGGACGAGACCCAGTACTTC
CDR3: CATSRGTTGVDETQYF

length: 14
D: .
J: TRBJ1-2
V: TRBV28
size: once
DNA: TGTGCCAGCAGTTTTCAGGGGAGGAACTATGGCTACACCTTC
CDR3: CASSFQGRNYGYTF

length: 17
D: TRBD1
J: TRBJ1-2
V: TRBV10-1
size: .
DNA: TGCGCCAGCAGTGGAAGAGACAGGGGGAAGGTGTTGGGCGGCTACACCTTC
CDR3: CASSGRDRGKVLGGYTF

length: 14
D: .
J: TRBJ2-3
V: TRBV5-6
size: .
DNA: TGTGCCAGCAGCTACAGGGTTGGCGCAGATACGCAGTATTTT
CDR3: CASSYRVGADTQYF

length: 14
D: .
J: TRBJ2-3
V: TRBV28
size: once
DNA: TGTGCCAGCAGAACAGGACAGATCACAGATACGCAGTATTTT
CDR3: CASRTGQITDTQYF

length: 17
D: TRBD2
J: TRBJ2-1
V: TRBV11-3
size: .
DNA: TGTGCCAGCAGCTTAGGGCGGGAGCTAGCGGGAAACAATGAGCAGTTCTTC
CDR3: CASSLGRELAGNNEQFF

length: 12
D: .
J: TRBJ2-3
V: TRBV9
size: .
DNA: TGTGCCAGCAGCGTAGTAGGTAATACGCAGTATTTT
CDR3: CASSVVGNTQYF

length: 16
D: .
J: TRBJ2-7
V: TRBV7-8
size: few
DNA: TGTGCCAGCAGCTTAAACGTCGGGAGTTCCCTGTACGAGCAGTACTTC
CDR3: CASSLNVGSSLYEQYF

length: 14
D: TRBD1
J: TRBJ2-7
V: TRBV18
size: .
DNA: TGTGCCAGCTCACCGGGACAGGGAGCGGTCGAGCAGTACTTC
CDR3: CASSPGQGAVEQYF

length: 14
D: .
J: TRBJ2-2
V: TRBV11-3
size: .
DNA: TGTGCCAGCAGCTTAGGGACTAACACCGGGGAGCTGTTTTTT
CDR3: CASSLGTNTGELFF

length: 14
D: TRBD1
J: TRBJ1-4
V: TRBV7-9
size: .
DNA: TGTGCCAGCAGCTTGGGACAGGGGAATGAAAAACTGTTTTTT
CDR3: CASSLGQGNEKLFF

length: 14
D: .
J: TRBJ2-7
V: TRBV7-9
size: .
DNA: TGTGCCAGCAGCTCGTTAAGCGGCTCCTACGAGCAGTACTTC
CDR3: CASSSLSGSYEQYF

length: 13
D: .
J: TRBJ1-4
V: TRBV7-2
size: .
DNA: TGTGCCAGCAACCGGGATCTTAATGAAAAACTGTTTTTT
CDR3: CASNRDLNEKLFF

length: 15
D: TRBD1
J: TRBJ1-2
V: TRBV5-4
size: .
DNA: TGTGCCAGCAGTTCCCTGACAGGGGGCGTATATGGCTACACCTTC
CDR3: CASSSLTGGVYGYTF

length: 16
D: .
J: TRBJ1-6
V: TRBV9
size: .
DNA: TGTGCCAGCAGCGAACAGCTCAGCTCCTATAATTCACCCCTCCACTTT
CDR3: CASSEQLSSYNSPLHF

length: 14
D: .
J: TRBJ2-3
V: TRBV4-2
size: .
DNA: TGTGCCAGCAGCCAAGTGGGGGCCGCAGATACGCAGTATTTT
CDR3: CASSQVGAADTQYF

length: 17
D: TRBD1
J: TRBJ2-2
V: TRBV10-3
size: .
DNA: TGTGCCATCAGTGAGCTAGGGGACAGGGGTAACACCGGGGAGCTGTTTTTT
CDR3: CAISELGDRGNTGELFF

length: 15
D: TRBD2
J: TRBJ2-2
V: TRBV10-3
size: .
DNA: TGTGCCACCCGACTAGCGGGCCTCAACACCGGGGAGCTGTTTTTT
CDR3: CATRLAGLNTGELFF

length: 13
D: .
J: TRBJ2-7
V: TRBV6-1
size: .
DNA: TGTGCCAGCAGTGAATGGAGGGCCAGGGAGCAGTACTTC
CDR3: CASSEWRAREQYF

length: 13
D: .
J: TRBJ1-1
V: TRBV6-6
size: once
DNA: TGTGCCAGCAGGGAAAGCTTGAACACTGAAGCTTTCTTT
CDR3: CASRESLNTEAFF

length: 14
D: .
J: TRBJ1-5
V: TRBV7-8
size: .
DNA: TGTGCCAGCAGCAGGGACGGTAGCAATCAGCCCCAGCATTTT
CDR3: CASSRDGSNQPQHF

length: 14
D: TRBD1
J: TRBJ1-2
V: TRBV9
size: few
DNA: TGTGCCAGCAGCGTAGAGGGGACAGGGGGAGGCTACACCTTC
CDR3: CASSVEGTGGGYTF

length: 13
D: .
J: TRBJ2-1
V: TRBV7-7
size: .
DNA: TGTGCTAGCAGCTTAGACCGTGGGAATGAGCAGTTCTTC
CDR3: CASSLDRGNEQFF

length: 15
D: .
J: TRBJ2-3
V: TRBV18
size: .
DNA: TGTGCCAGCTCACCTCGACACGGAGGCACAGATACGCAGTATTTT
CDR3: CASSPRHGGTDTQYF

length: 12
D: .
J: TRBJ1-1
V: TRBV6-5
size: .
DNA: TGTGCCAGCAGTTCCTCACGGACTGAAGCTTTCTTT
CDR3: CASSSSRTEAFF

length: 15
D: TRBD1
J: TRBJ1-6
V: TRBV5-1
size: few
DNA: TGCGCCAGCAGCTTGGTGCTGACAGGGGGTTCACCCCTCCACTTT
CDR3: CASSLVLTGGSPLHF

length: 15
D: .
J: TRBJ2-2
V: TRBV28
size: .
DNA: TGTGCCAGCACCCCACACCTCTATAACACCGGGGAGCTGTTTTTT
CDR3: CASTPHLYNTGELFF

length: 15
D: .
J: TRBJ2-7
V: TRBV9
size: .
DNA: TGTGCCAGCAGCGTAGGTTCTGGGGCGCTTTTCGAGCAGTACTTC
CDR3: CASSVGSGALFEQYF

length: 14
D: .
J: TRBJ2-2
V: TRBV4-1
size: .
DNA: TGCGCCAGCAGCCAAGATAGGAGCACCGGGGAGCTGTTTTTT
CDR3: CASSQDRSTGELFF

length: 15
D: .
J: TRBJ2-6
V: TRBV28
size: .
DNA: TGTGCCAGCAGTTTTAGCGGCTCTGGGGCCAACGTCCTGACTTTC
CDR3: CASSFSGSGANVLTF

length: 12
D: .
J: TRBJ2-2
V: TRBV27
size: .
DNA: TGTGCCTCAGCCCCATACACCGGGGAGCTGTTTTTT
CDR3: CASAPYTGELFF

length: 15
D: .
J: TRBJ2-1
V: TRBV10-2
size: .
DNA: TGCGCCAGCAGTGAACCGGGGACCACCTACAATGAGCAGTTCTTC
CDR3: CASSEPGTTYNEQFF

length: 14
D: .
J: TRBJ1-4
V: TRBV7-9
size: .
DNA: TGTGCCAGCAGCGATCTTTCTTCTAATGAAAAACTGTTTTTT
CDR3: CASSDLSSNEKLFF

length: 13
D: .
J: TRBJ1-1
V: TRBV11-1
size: .
DNA: TGTGCCAGCAGCTTAGATACGGGCGCTGAAGCTTTCTTT
CDR3: CASSLDTGAEAFF

length: 16
D: .
J: TRBJ1-2
V: TRBV4-3
size: .
DNA: TGCGCCAGCAGAGGGCAGGGTAAATTGGAGGACTATGGCTACACCTTC
CDR3: CASRGQGKLEDYGYTF

length: 15
D: .
J: TRBJ2-7
V: TRBV6-1
size: .
DNA: TGTGCCAGCAGTGAAGATCCCAGGAACACCTACGAGCAGTACTTC
CDR3: CASSEDPRNTYEQYF

length: 17
D: .
J: TRBJ2-7
V: TRBV21-1
size: once
DNA: TGTGCCAGCAGCAAAGGGTCCTGGCAGAGAAAGTCCTACGAGCAGTACTTC
CDR3: CASSKGSWQRKSYEQYF

length: 15
D: TRBD2
J: TRBJ2-1
V: TRBV13
size: .
DNA: TGTGCCAGCAGCCCCTTAGCGGGAGAGTACAATGAGCAGTTCTTC
CDR3: CASSPLAGEYNEQFF

length: 12
D: .
J: TRBJ1-3
V: TRBV7-9
size: .
DNA: TGTGCCAGCAGCGTCTCCGGAAACACCATATATTTT
CDR3: CASSVSGNTIYF

length: 13
D: .
J: TRBJ2-5
V: TRBV5-4
size: .
DNA: TGTGCCAGCAGCTTTGGACGGGAAGAGACCCAGTACTTC
CDR3: CASSFGREETQYF

length: 16
D: .
J: TRBJ1-1
V: TRBV11-2
size: .
DNA: TGTGCCAGCAGCTTAGTGGGGGGAACCATGAACACTGAAGCTTTCTTT
CDR3: CASSLVGGTMNTEAFF

length: 14
D: .
J: TRBJ1-2
V: TRBV7-9
size: .
DNA: TGTGCCAGCAGCTTAGCGGATGGAATCTATGGCTACACCTTC
CDR3: CASSLADGIYGYTF

length: 15
D: .
J: TRBJ1-1
V: TRBV6-6
size: .
DNA: TGTGCCAGCAGTTCCCACGCGGGAGAGAACACTGAAGCTTTCTTT
CDR3: CASSSHAGENTEAFF

length: 15
D: TRBD1
J: TRBJ1-1
V: TRBV7-9
size: .
DNA: TGTGCCAGCAGCTTTCTTACCCCAGGGGGCACTGAAGCTTTCTTT
CDR3: CASSFLTPGGTEAFF

length: 17
D: .
J: TRBJ1-5
V: TRBV6-4
size: .
DNA: TGTGCCAGCAGTTCCCTCCCCCTGTCTTATAGCAATCAGCCCCAGCATTTT
CDR3: CASSSLPLSYSNQPQHF

length: 14
D: .
J: TRBJ2-3
V: TRBV27
size: once
DNA: TGTGCCAGCGCCATGGTCGAACAGGTCGGTGAGCAGTATTTT
CDR3: CASAMVEQVGEQYF

length: 16
D: TRBD2
J: TRBJ2-7
V: TRBV6-5
size: .
DNA: TGTGCCAGCAGTTACGCTCCCGGGACTAGCGGGATGGAGCAGTACTTC
CDR3: CASSYAPGTSGMEQYF

length: 13
D: .
J: TRBJ1-2
V: TRBV5-1
size: .
DNA: TGCGCCAGCAGCTTGGATGGACAGTATGGCTACACCTTC
CDR3: CASSLDGQYGYTF

length: 13
D: .
J: TRBJ1-1
V: TRBV6-5
size: .
DNA: TGTGCCAGCAGTGAAGTCAGTGGGACTGAAGCTTTCTTT
CDR3: CASSEVSGTEAFF

length: 14
D: .
J: TRBJ2-1
V: TRBV6-5
size: .
DNA: TGTGCCAGCAGTTACGGGAAGTCGGGGCGTGATAAGTTCTTC
CDR3: CASSYGKSGRDKFF

length: 14
D: .
J: TRBJ1-1
V: TRBV4-1
size: .
DNA: TGCGCCAGCAGCCACCAGGACAGTAGAACTGAAGCTTTCTTT
CDR3: CASSHQDSRTEAFF